Detailed here is one TCR beta chain. Germline CDR1 reads SGHAT; CDR2 reads FQNNGV. The germline V and J ends were trimmed by 0 bases and 4 bases, with 6 bases remaining between them. CDR3 length: 13 amino acids. Reverse transcribed after extraction, RNA yielded cDNA as the sequencing template. The repertoire was sequenced with immunoSEQ multiplex PCR; TCRdb's copy has only in-frame clones and lacks some. This table has some 170,000 clones, around three fifths appearing once. The data stem from a study of CD8+ T cells in alopecia areata. The J gene is TRBJ1-2, the V gene TRBV11-2; D gene ambiguous. The starting material was CD4+ T cells sorted from blood, obtained at week 0. The TCR originated in a human donor with alopecia areata. In DNA form, the CDR3 reads TGTGCCAGCAGCTTAGATGAGGGCTATGGCTACACCTTC. Residues: CASSLDEGYGYTF.